This TCR beta chain derives from a study of post-analysis software for immune sequencing data. Turning to this clonotype: Its antigen is not identified.

The CDR3 sequence is 14 residues long. From germline, CDR1 is SQVTM and CDR2 ANQGSEA. The library was made from cDNA and included unique molecular identifiers. In TCRdb, the PCR reads were re-called with MiXCR into one record per CDR3 protein. This sample carries under 200,000 distinct CDR3 sequences, around 34% of them seen once, and the ten largest clones take 25% to 35%. General study results and limits: Higher frequency in patients than in controls was seen for about five TRBV segments, with TRBV5-6, TRBV5-1 and TRBV20-1 among them.

This receptor was taken from a girl aged 10 to 17 with multiple sclerosis. This chain connects TRBV29-1 to TRBJ2-1; 10 bases are shared with TRBD2. The specimen comprised blood, sampled after autologous hematopoietic stem cell transplantation. For the CDR3, the DNA is TGCAGTTTATTGAGCGGGAGGGTTTCGGATGAGCAGTTCTTC. Its translation is CSLLSGRVSDEQFF.